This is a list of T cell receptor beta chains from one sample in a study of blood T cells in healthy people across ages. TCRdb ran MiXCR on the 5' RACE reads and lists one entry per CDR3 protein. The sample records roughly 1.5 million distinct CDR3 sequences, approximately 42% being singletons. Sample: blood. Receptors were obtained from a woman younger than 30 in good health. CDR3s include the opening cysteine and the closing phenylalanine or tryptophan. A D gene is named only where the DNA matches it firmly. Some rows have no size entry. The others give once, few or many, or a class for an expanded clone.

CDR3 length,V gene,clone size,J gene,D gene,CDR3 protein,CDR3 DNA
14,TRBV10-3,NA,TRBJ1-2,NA,CAFSDPGGPRGYTF,TGTGCCTTCAGTGACCCGGGGGGACCTCGGGGCTACACCTTC
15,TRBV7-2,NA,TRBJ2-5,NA,CASSLDNSGSETQYF,TGTGCCAGCAGCTTAGATAATTCGGGATCCGAGACCCAGTACTTC
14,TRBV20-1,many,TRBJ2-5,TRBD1,CSASVLMTGKTQYF,TGCAGTGCTAGTGTCCTGATGACAGGGAAGACCCAGTACTTC
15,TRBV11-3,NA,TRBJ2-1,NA,CASSIAPPWSDEQFF,TGTGCCAGCAGCATAGCACCGCCCTGGTCGGATGAGCAGTTCTTC
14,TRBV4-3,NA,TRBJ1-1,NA,CASSQVAGLLEAFF,TGCGCCAGCAGCCAAGTGGCAGGGCTCTTAGAAGCTTTCTTT
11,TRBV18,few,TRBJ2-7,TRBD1,CASSGQYEQYF,TGTGCCAGCTCGGGACAGTACGAGCAGTACTTC
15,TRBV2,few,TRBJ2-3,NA,CASSPTSRSTDTQYF,TGTGCCAGCAGTCCGACTAGTCGTAGCACAGATACGCAGTATTTT
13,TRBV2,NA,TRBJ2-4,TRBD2,CASLAGAKNIQYF,TGTGCCAGTCTAGCGGGAGCCAAAAACATTCAGTACTTC
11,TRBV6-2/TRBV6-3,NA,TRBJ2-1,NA,CASSHLNEQFF,TGTGCCAGCTCCCATCTAAATGAGCAGTTCTTC
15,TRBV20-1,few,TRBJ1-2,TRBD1,CSAARTGYLPNGYTF,TGCAGTGCTGCCCGGACAGGATACCTTCCTAATGGCTACACCTTC
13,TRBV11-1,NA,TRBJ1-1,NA,CASSLAVGREAFF,TGTGCCAGCAGCTTAGCTGTGGGGCGGGAAGCTTTCTTT
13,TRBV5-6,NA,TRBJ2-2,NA,CASSMTATGELFF,TGTGCCAGCAGCATGACAGCCACCGGGGAGCTGTTTTTT
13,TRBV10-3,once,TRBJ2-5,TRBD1,CAVKGQGTETQYF,TGTGCCGTAAAGGGACAGGGGACAGAGACCCAGTACTTC
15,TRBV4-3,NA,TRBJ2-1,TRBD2,CTSSQESGSYNEQFF,TGCACCAGCAGCCAAGAGAGCGGGAGCTACAATGAGCAGTTCTTC
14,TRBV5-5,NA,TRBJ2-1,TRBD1,CASRRDRGPNEQFF,TGTGCCAGCAGACGGGACAGGGGGCCCAATGAGCAGTTCTTC
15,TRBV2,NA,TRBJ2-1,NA,CASSGAVASYNEQFF,TGTGCCAGCAGTGGGGCAGTAGCTTCCTACAATGAGCAGTTCTTC
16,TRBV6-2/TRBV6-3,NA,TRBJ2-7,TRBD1,CAGIAGTGRRSYEQYF,TGTGCCGGCATTGCGGGGACAGGGCGCCGTTCCTACGAGCAGTACTTC
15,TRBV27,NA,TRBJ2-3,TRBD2,CVSKSSGRATDTQYF,TGTGTCAGCAAATCTAGCGGGAGGGCCACAGATACGCAGTATTTT
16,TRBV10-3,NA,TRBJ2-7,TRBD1,CAISEGTGVVTDEQYF,TGTGCCATCAGTGAGGGCACAGGGGTAGTGACGGACGAGCAGTACTTC
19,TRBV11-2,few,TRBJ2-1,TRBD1,CASSLGSGMRQGPYNEQFF,TGTGCCAGCAGCTTAGGTTCGGGGATGCGACAGGGGCCCTACAATGAGCAGTTCTTC